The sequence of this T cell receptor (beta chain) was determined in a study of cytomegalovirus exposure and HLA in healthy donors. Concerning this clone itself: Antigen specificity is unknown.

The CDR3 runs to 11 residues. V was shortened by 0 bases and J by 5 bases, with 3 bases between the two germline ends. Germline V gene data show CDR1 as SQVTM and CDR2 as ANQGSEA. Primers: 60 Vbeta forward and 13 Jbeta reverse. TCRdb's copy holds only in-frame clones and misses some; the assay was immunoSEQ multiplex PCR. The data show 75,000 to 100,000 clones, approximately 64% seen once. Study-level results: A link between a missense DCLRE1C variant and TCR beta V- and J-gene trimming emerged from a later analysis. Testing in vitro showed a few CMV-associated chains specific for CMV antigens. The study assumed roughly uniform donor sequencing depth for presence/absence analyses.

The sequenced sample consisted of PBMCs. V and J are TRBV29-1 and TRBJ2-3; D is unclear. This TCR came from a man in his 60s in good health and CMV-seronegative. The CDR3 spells CSVEDLDTQYF. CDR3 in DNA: TGCAGCGTTGAAGATCTAGATACGCAGTATTTT.